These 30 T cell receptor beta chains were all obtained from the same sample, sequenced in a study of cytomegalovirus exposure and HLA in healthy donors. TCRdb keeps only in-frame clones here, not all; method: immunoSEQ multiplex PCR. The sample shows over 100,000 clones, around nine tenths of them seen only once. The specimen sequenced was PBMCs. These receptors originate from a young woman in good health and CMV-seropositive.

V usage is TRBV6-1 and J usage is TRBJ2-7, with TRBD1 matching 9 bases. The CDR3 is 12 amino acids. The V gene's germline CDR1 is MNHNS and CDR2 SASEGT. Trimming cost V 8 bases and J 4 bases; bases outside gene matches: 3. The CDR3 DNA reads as TGTGCCAGCGGGGACAGGGTATACGAGCAGTACTTC. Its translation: CASGDRVYEQYF.

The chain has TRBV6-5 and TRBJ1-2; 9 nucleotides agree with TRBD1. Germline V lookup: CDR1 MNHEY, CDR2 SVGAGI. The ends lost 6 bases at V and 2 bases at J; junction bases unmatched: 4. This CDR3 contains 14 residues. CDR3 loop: CASSRDRVNYGYTF. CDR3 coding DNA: TGTGCCAGCAGCCGGGACAGGGTAAACTATGGCTACACCTTC.

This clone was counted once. This CDR3 reads CASSEDRVLTTEAFF. CDR3 sequence (DNA): TGTGCCAGCAGTGAGGACAGAGTGTTGACCACTGAAGCTTTCTTT. The rearrangement joins TRBV2 to TRBJ1-1; D perhaps matches TRBD1 (6 bases). V was trimmed by 3 bases and J by 4 bases, leaving 15 bases between them. The CDR3 totals 15 residues. CDR1 is SNHLY, CDR2 FYNNEI, per germline.

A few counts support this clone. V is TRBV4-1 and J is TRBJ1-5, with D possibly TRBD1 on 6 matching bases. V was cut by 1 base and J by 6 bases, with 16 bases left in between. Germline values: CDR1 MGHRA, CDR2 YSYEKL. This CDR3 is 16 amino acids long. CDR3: CASSQGWARGPQPQHF. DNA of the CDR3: TGCGCCAGCAGCCAAGGATGGGCCAGGGGTCCTCAGCCCCAGCATTTT.

The CDR3 DNA follows: TGTGCCAGCAGCCTGGGACAGGGCAGGGGCTACACCTTC. Its translation is CASSLGQGRGYTF. V gene TRBV7-8 combines with J gene TRBJ1-2; 9 nucleotides line up with TRBD1. The germline V gene has CDR1 SGHVS and CDR2 FQNEAQ. J lost 8 bases, V lost 5 bases, and 6 bases had no gene match. There are 13 residues in the CDR3.

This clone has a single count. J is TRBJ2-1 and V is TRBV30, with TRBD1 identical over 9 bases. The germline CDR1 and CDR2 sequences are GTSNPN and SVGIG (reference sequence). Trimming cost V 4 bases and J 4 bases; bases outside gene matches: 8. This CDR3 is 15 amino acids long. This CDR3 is CAWNGDRARYNEQFF. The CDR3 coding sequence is TGTGCCTGGAACGGGGACAGGGCGAGATACAATGAGCAGTTCTTC.

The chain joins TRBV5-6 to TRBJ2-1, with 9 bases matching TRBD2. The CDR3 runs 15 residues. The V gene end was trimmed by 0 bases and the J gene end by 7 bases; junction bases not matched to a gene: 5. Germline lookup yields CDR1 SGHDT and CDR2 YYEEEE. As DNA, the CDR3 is TGTGCCAGCAGCTTGGCGTCTAGCGGGGCTAATGAGCAGTTCTTC. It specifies CASSLASSGANEQFF.

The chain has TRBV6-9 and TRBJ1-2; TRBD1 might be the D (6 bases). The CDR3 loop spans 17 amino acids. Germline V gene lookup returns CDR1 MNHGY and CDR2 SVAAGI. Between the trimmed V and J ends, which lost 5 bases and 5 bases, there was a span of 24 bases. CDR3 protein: CASSPNRVVRLWYGYTF. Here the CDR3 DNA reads TGTGCCAGCAGTCCCAACAGGGTAGTTCGACTTTGGTATGGCTACACCTTC.

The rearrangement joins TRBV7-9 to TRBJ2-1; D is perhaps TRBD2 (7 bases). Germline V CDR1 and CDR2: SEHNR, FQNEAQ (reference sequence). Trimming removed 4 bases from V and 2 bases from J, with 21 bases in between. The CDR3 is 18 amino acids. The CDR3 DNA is TGTGCCAGCAGCTCGACCTGGGGAGGGGGGAACACCTACAATGAGCAGTTCTTC. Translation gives CASSSTWGGGNTYNEQFF.

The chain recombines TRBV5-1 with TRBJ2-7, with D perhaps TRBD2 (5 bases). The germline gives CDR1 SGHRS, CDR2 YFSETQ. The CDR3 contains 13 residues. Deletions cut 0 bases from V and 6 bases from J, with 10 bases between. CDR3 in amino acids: CASSLANRGEQYF. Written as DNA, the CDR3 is TGCGCCAGCAGCTTGGCCAACCGGGGCGAGCAGTACTTC.

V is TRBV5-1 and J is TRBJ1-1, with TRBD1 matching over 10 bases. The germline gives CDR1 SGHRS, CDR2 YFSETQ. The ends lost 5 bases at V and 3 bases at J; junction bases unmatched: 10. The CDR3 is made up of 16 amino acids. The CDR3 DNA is TGCGCCAGCAGACCCGGACAGGGGGAAGGGGACACTGAAGCTTTCTTT. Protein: CASRPGQGEGDTEAFF.

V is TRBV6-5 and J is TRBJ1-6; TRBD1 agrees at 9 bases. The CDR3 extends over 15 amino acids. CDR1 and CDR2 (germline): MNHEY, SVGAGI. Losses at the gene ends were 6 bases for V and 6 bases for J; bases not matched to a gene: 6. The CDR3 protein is CASRQGAAVNSPLHF. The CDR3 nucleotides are TGTGCCAGCAGACAGGGGGCGGCTGTTAATTCACCCCTCCACTTT.

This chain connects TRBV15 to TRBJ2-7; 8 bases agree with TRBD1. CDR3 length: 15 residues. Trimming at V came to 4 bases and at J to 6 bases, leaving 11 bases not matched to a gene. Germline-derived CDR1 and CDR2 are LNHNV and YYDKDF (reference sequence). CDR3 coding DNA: TGTGCCACCAGCAACCGGGACAGGCCCTATATCGAGCAGTACTTC. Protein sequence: CATSNRDRPYIEQYF.

CDR3 in amino acids: CASSVGWGGTGELFF. In nucleotides, the CDR3 is TGTGCCAGCAGCGTAGGATGGGGGGGAACCGGGGAGCTGTTTTTT. This chain joins TRBV9 and TRBJ2-2, with 7 positions matching TRBD2. Germline loops: CDR1 SGDLS, CDR2 YYNGEE. There are 15 residues in the CDR3. Trimming at V came to 0 bases and at J to 5 bases, leaving 4 bases not matched to a gene.

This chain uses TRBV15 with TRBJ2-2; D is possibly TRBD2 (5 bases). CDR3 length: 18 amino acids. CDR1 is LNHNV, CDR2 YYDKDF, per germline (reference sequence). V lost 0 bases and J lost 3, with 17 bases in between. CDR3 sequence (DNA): TGTGCCACCAGCAGAGACTACCTAATCCTCGGGGACACCGGGGAGCTGTTTTTT. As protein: CATSRDYLILGDTGELFF.

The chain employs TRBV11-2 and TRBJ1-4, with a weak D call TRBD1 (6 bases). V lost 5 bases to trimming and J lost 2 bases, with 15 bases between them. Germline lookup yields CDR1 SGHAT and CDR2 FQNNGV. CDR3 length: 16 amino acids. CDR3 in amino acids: CASSHRTVNTNEKLFF. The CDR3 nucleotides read TGTGCCAGCAGCCACCGGACAGTTAATACTAATGAAAAACTGTTTTTT.

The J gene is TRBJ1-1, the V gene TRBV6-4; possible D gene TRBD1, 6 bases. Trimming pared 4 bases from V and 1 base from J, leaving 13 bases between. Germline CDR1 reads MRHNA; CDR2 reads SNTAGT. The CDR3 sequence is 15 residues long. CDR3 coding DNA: TGTGCCAGCAGTGTTACTAACAGGGAGAACACTGAAGCTTTCTTT. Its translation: CASSVTNRENTEAFF.

This CDR3 reads CATYLDRWGTLNTEAFF. CDR3 nucleotides: TGTGCCACCTACCTGGACAGGTGGGGCACCTTGAACACTGAAGCTTTCTTT. The V and J genes are TRBV28 and TRBJ1-1, with 7 bases identical to TRBD1. After removal of 10 bases from V and 0 bases from J, the junction contained 17 bases not matched to a gene. The CDR3 totals 17 residues. Germline V gene lookup returns CDR1 MDHEN and CDR2 SYDVKM.

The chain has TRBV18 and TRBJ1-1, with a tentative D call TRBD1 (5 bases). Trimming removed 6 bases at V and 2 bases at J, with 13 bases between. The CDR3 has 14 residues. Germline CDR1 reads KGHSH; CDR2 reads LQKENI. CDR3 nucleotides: TGTGCCAGCTCGTCGGACAAGATTAACACTGAAGCTTTCTTT. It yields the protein CASSSDKINTEAFF.

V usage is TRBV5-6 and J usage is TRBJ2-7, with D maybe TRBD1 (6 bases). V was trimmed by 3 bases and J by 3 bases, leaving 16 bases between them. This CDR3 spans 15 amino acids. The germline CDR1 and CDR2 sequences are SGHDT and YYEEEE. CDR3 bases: TGTGCCAGCAGCTCAGCCGTGACAGGCCGCTACGAGCAGTACTTC. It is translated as CASSSAVTGRYEQYF. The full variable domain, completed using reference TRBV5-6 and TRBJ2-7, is DAGVTQSPTHLIKTRGQQVTLRCSPKSGHDTVSWYQQALGQGPQFIFQYYEEEERQRGNFPDRFSGHQFPNYSSELNVNALLLGDSALYLCASSSAVTGRYEQYFGPGTRLTVT.

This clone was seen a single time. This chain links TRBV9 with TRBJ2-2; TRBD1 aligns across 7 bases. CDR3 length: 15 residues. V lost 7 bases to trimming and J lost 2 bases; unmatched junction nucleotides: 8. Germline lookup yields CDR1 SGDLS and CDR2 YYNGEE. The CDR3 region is CASSNRQGNTGELFF. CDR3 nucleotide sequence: TGTGCCAGCTCAAACCGACAGGGTAACACCGGGGAGCTGTTTTTT.

The DNA of the CDR3 is TGTGCCAGCAGTTACCAGACAGGGGAGAGGAGTGGCTACACCTTC. Its protein product is CASSYQTGERSGYTF. The rearrangement uses TRBV6-5 and TRBJ1-2; TRBD1 aligns across 8 bases. Germline V gene sequence: CDR1 MNHEY, CDR2 SVGAGI. This CDR3 contains 15 residues. The trim removed 2 bases at V and 7 bases at J, leaving 9 bases unmatched.

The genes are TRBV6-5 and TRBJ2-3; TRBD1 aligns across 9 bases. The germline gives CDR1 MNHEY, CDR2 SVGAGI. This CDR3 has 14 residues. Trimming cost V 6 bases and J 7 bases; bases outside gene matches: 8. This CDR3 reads CASSLDRGINTQYF. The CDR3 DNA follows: TGTGCCAGCAGCCTGGACAGGGGAATCAATACGCAGTATTTT.

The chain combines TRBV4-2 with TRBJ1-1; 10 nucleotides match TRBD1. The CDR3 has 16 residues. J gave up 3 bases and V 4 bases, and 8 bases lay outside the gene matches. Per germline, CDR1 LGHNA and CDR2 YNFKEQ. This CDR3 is CASSPGTGARDTEAFF. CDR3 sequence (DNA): TGTGCCAGCAGCCCCGGGACAGGGGCACGGGACACTGAAGCTTTCTTT.

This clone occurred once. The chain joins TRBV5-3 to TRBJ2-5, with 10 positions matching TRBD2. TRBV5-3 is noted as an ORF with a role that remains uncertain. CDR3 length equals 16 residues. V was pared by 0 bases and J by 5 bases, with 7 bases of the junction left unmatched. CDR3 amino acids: CARSLVLAGKKETQYF. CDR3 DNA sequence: TGTGCCAGAAGCTTGGTACTAGCGGGAAAAAAGGAGACCCAGTACTTC.

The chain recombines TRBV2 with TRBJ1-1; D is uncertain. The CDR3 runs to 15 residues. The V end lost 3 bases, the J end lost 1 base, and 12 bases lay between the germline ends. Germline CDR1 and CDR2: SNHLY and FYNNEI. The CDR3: CASSEGRRGNTEAFF. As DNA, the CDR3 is TGTGCCAGCAGTGAGGGGAGGAGAGGGAACACTGAAGCTTTCTTT. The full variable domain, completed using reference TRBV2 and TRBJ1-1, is EPEVTQTPSHQVTQMGQEVILRCVPISNHLYFYWYRQILGQKVEFLVSFYNNEISEKSEIFDDQFSVERPDGSNFTLKIRSTKLEDSAMYFCASSEGRRGNTEAFFGQGTRLTVV.

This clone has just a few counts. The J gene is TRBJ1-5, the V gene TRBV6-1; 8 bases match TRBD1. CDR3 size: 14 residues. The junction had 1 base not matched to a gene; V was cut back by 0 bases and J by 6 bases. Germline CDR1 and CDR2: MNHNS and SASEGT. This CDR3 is CASSEAQGAQPQHF. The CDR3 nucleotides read TGTGCCAGCAGTGAAGCCCAGGGGGCTCAGCCCCAGCATTTT.

The CDR3 nucleotides read TGTGCCACCAGCAGATGGGGGGACTCTGGAAACACCATATATTTT. Residues: CATSRWGDSGNTIYF. The gene calls are TRBV15 and TRBJ1-3; TRBD1 is a possible D gene (5 bases). V lost 2 bases to trimming and J lost 0 bases, with 8 bases between them. There are 15 residues in the CDR3. Germline values: CDR1 LNHNV, CDR2 YYDKDF (reference sequence).

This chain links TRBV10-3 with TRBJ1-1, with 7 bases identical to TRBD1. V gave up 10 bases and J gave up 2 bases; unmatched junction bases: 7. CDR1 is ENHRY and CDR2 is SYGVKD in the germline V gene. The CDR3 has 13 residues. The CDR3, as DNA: TGTGCCACCTCAGGACAGGCAAACACTGAAGCTTTCTTT. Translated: CATSGQANTEAFF.

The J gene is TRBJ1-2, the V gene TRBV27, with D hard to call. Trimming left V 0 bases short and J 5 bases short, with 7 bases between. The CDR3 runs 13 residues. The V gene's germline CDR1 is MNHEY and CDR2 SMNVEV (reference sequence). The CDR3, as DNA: TGTGCCAGCAGTTTATCGCTCGGGTATGGCTACACCTTC. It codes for CASSLSLGYGYTF.